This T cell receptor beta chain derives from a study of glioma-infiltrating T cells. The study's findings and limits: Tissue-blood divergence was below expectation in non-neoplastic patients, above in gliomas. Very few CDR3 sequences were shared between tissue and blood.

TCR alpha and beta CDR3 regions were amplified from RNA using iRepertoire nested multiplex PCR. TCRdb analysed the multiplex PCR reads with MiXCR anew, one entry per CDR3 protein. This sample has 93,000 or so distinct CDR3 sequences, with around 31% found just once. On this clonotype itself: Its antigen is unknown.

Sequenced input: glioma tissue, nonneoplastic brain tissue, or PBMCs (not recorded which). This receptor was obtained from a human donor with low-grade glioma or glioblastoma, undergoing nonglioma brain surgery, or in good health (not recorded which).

The CDR3 DNA is TGTGCCAGCAGCCCCGAGGAGGGGTATAATGAAAAACTGTTTTTT. It encodes CASSPEEGYNEKLFF. The V call is TRBV7-2, the J call TRBJ1-4, with TRBD1 as a possible D gene (5 bases). The CDR3 has 15 amino acids. The ends were cut back, 5 bases at V and 4 bases at J, with 14 bases in the middle. Germline CDR1 reads SGHTA; CDR2 reads FQGNSA.